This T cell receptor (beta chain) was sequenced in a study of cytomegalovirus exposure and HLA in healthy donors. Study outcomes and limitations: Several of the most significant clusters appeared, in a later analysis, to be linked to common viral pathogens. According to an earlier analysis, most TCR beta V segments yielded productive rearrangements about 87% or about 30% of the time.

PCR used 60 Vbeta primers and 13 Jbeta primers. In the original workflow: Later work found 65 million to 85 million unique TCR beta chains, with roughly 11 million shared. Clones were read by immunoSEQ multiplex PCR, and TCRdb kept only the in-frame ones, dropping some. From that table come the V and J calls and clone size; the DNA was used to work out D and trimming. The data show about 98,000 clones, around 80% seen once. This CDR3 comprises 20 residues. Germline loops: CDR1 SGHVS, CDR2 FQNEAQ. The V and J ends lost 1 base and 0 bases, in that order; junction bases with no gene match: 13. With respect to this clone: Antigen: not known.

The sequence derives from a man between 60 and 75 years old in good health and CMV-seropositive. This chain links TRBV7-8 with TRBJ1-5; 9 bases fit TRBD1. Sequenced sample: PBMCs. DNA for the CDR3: TGTGCCAGCAGCTTAGGGATTCACGGGACAGGGCCCAATAGCAATCAGCCCCAGCATTTT. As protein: CASSLGIHGTGPNSNQPQHF.